This T cell receptor (beta chain) was identified during a study of cytomegalovirus exposure and HLA in healthy donors. The PCR had 60 Vbeta and 13 Jbeta primers. Repertoires were generated with immunoSEQ multiplex PCR, while TCRdb's copy carries only in-frame clones and drops some. The sample consists of 120,000 to 150,000 clones, almost 85% of them appearing once. On this clone itself: What it binds is not known.

V shed 8 bases and J shed 2 bases, with 12 bases lying between them. Per the germline V gene, CDR1 is MDHEN and CDR2 is SYDVKM. The CDR3 totals 13 residues. Findings of the study overall: Available immune exposure information was restricted to CMV serostatus only. DRB1 showed the most TCR associations and HLA-C the fewest in a later analysis, as rates varied by HLA locus.

The chain employs TRBV28 and TRBJ2-5; the D gene is possibly TRBD1 (5 bases). Sequencing input: PBMCs. The TCR sequence derives from a man younger than 45 in good health and CMV-seropositive. CDR3 in amino acids: CASVDSTQETQYF. In DNA, the CDR3 is TGTGCCAGCGTAGACAGTACTCAAGAGACCCAGTACTTC.